A selection of T cell receptor beta chains follows, all from one sample in a study of identical twins. TCRdb passed the 5' RACE reads through MiXCR, listing each CDR3 protein once. The data hold about 1.7 million distinct CDR3 sequences, with less than 40% observed a single time. Sequencing used cord blood. These receptor sequences come from a newborn girl in good health. The CDR3 runs from the conserved cysteine through the conserved F or W. Fields, in order: V gene, clone size, J gene, D gene, CDR3 DNA, CDR3 protein. The D gene is left open where the match is weak. Rows give clone size only sometimes, using once, few, many, or a class for an expanded clone.

TRBV7-6	-	TRBJ2-6	-	TGTGCCAGCAGCTTAATGGGGGGCTCTGGGGCCAACGTCCTGACTTTC	CASSLMGGSGANVLTF
TRBV10-3	few	TRBJ1-5	-	TGTGCCATCAGTGATAGGGCAGGGAGCAATCAGCCCCAGCATTTT	CAISDRAGSNQPQHF
TRBV6-6	-	TRBJ2-7	TRBD2	TGTGCCAGCAGTTACTCGTCAGCGGGAGCGGTTGAGCAGTACTTC	CASSYSSAGAVEQYF
TRBV12-3/TRBV12-4	-	TRBJ2-4	TRBD2	TGTGCCAGCAGCCTCAGCGGGGTAGACATTCAGTACTTC	CASSLSGVDIQYF
TRBV2	-	TRBJ1-1	-	TGTGCCAGTAGGCGGCCAGGTGGCGAAGCTTTCTTT	CASRRPGGEAFF
TRBV6-5	few	TRBJ1-4	-	TGTGCCAGCAGAAACAGGGTGTCTAATGAAAAACTGTTTTTT	CASRNRVSNEKLFF
TRBV2	-	TRBJ2-5	-	TGTGCCAGCACCAAGCAGGCCAGGGACTCCAAGAGGTACTTC	CASTKQARDSKRYF
TRBV28	-	TRBJ2-2	-	TGTGCCAGCAGTGAATTGGGGGGTCCCGGGGAGCTGTTTTTT	CASSELGGPGELFF
TRBV2	-	TRBJ2-7	-	TGTGCCAGCAGCTACTATGCCCGGGACGCCAATGAGCAGTACTTC	CASSYYARDANEQYF
TRBV7-9	-	TRBJ2-4	-	TGTGCCAGCAGCTCCTGGACCGGGACAAGGTCTCTGGAGGCCAAAAACATTCAGTACTTC	CASSSWTGTRSLEAKNIQYF
TRBV2	-	TRBJ1-1	-	TGTGCCAGCAGTGTTCAGGGGCGGAACACTGAAGCTTTCTTT	CASSVQGRNTEAFF
TRBV5-1	-	TRBJ2-3	TRBD2	TGCGCCAGCAGCCCTCTAGCGGACTCTAGCACAGATACGCAGTATTTT	CASSPLADSSTDTQYF
TRBV4-2	-	TRBJ2-4	-	TGTGCCAGCAGCCGAGATCTAGCGAACTTAGCCAAAAACATTCAGTACTTC	CASSRDLANLAKNIQYF
TRBV25-1	-	TRBJ2-1	TRBD2	TGTGCCAGCACCCAGACTAGCGCATACAATGAGCAGTTCTTC	CASTQTSAYNEQFF
TRBV20-1	-	TRBJ1-2	TRBD1	TGCAGTGCTAGAGTACAGGGGTTCTATGGCTACACCTTC	CSARVQGFYGYTF
TRBV11-2	once	TRBJ1-3	-	TGTGCCAGCAGCTTATTGAGATCTGACAGAGTAGCCACCATATATTTT	CASSLLRSDRVATIYF
TRBV5-6	-	TRBJ2-1	-	TGTGCCAGCAGCGCGGGACTTCTCGTCAATGAGCAGTTCTTC	CASSAGLLVNEQFF